Reported below is one TCR beta chain. Its specificity is not known. The sample belongs to a study of T cells in localized non-small cell lung cancer. Findings of the study overall: Peak T cell clonality was found in uninvolved adjacent lung, exceeding tumor.

Assay used: immunoSEQ multiplex PCR; TCRdb lists only in-frame clones, some missing. This table has 43,000 or so clones, about 91% appearing once. V gave up 5 bases and J gave up 5 bases; unmatched junction bases: 8. This CDR3 has 15 amino acids. Germline loops: CDR1 SGHNT, CDR2 YENEEA. The material sequenced was PBMCs, taken before any cancer treatment. This receptor was obtained from a woman aged 35-75 years with stage II lung adenocarcinoma. The V gene is TRBV11-3, the J gene TRBJ2-1; 8 bases agree with TRBD1. CDR3: CASSPRGQGDNEQFF. In DNA form, the CDR3 reads TGTGCCAGCAGCCCAAGAGGACAGGGTGACAATGAGCAGTTCTTC.